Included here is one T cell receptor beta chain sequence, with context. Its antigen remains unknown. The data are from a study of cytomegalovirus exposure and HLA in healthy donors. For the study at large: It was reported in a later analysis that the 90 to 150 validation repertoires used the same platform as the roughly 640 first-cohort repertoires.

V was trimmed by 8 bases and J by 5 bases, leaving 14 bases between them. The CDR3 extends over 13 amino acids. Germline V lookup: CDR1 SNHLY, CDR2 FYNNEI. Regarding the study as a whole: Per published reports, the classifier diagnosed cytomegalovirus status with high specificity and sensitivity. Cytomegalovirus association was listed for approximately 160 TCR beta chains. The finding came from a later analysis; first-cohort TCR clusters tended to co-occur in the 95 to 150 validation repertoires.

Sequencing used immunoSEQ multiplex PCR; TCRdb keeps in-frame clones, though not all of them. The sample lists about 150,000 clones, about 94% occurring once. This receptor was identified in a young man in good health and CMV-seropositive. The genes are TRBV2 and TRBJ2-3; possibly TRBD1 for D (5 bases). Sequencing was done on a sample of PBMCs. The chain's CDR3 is CASRVRVRDTQYF. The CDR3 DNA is TGTGCCAGCCGGGTCAGGGTGAGAGATACGCAGTATTTT.